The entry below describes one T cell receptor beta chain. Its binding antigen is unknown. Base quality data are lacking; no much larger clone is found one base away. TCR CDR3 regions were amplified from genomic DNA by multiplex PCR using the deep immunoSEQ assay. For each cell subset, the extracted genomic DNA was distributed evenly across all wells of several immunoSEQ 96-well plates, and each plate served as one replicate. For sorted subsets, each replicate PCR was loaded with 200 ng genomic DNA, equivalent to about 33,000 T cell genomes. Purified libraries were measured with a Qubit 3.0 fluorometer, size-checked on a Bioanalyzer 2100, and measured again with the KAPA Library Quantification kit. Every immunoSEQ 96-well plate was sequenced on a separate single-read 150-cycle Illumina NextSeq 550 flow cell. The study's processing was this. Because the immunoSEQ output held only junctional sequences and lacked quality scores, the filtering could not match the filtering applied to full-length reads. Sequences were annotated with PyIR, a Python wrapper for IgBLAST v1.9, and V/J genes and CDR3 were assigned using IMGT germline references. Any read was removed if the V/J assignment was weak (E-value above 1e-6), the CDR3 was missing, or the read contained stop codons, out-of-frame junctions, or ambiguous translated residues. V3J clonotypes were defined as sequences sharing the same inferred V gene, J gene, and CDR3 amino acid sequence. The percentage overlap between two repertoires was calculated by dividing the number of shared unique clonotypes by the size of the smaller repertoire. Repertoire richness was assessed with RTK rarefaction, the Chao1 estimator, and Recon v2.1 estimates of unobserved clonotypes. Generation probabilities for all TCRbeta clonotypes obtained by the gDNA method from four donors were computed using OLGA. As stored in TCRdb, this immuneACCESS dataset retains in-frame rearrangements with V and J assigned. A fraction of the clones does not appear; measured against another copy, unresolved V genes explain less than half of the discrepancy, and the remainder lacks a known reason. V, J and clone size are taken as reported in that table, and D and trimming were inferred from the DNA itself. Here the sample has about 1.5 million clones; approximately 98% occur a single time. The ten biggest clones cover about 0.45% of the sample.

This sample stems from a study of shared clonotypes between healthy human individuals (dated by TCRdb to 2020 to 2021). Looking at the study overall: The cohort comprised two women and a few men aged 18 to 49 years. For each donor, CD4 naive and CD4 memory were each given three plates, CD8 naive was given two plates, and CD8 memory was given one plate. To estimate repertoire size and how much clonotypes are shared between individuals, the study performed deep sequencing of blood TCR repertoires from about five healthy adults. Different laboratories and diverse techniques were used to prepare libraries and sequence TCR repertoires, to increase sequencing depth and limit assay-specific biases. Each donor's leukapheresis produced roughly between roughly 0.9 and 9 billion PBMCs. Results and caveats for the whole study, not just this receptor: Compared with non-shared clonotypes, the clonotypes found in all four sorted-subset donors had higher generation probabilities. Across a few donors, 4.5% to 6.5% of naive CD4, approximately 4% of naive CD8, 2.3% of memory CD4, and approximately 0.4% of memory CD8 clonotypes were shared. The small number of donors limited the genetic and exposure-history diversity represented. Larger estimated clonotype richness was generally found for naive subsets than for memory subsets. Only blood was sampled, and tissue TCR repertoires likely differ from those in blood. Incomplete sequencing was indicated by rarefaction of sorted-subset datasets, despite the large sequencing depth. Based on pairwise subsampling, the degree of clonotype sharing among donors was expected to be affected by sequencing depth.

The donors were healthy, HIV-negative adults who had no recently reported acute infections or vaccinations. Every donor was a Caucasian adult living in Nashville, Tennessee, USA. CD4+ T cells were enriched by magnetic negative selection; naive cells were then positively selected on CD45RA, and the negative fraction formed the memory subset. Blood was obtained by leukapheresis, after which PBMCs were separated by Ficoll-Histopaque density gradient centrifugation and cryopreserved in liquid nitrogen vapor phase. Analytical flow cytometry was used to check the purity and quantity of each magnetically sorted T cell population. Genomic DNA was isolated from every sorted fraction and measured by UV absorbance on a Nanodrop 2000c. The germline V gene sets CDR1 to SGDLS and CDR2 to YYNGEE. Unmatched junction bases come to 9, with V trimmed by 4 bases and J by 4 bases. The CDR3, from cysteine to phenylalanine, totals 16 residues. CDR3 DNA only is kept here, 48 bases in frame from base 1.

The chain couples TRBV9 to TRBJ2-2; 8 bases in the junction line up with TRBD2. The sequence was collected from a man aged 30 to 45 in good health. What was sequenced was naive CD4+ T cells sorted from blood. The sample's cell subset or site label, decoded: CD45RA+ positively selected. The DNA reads TGTGCCAGCAGCTTTGGAAGCGGGAGAGGCACCGGGGAGCTGTTTTTT. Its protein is CASSFGSGRGTGELFF.